This paragraph covers one TCR beta chain sequence. Each sample had two DNA replicates, 0.5 to 0.65 ug blood or 1.5 ug tissue. Assay: immunoSEQ multiplex PCR; the TCRdb copy retains only in-frame clones and omits some. The data contain over 25,000 clones, 72% of them singletons. This entry belongs to a study of early stage breast cancer tumors. The wider study: ER+/PR+/HER2- status applied to about 70% of the 16 invasive breast tumors.

This TCR came from a person between 45 and 65 years old with breast cancer. Material for sequencing was blood.

CDR3 residues: CAWVPWDGKSFF. CDR3 in DNA: TGTGCCTGGGTGCCTTGGGACGGTAAGTCATTCTTT. This rearrangement joins TRBV30 to TRBJ1-1; D may be TRBD1 (5 bases). V lost 5 bases and J lost 14, with 21 bases in between. The CDR3 sequence is 12 residues long. From germline, CDR1 is GTSNPN and CDR2 SVGIG (reference sequence).